This T cell receptor beta chain was observed in a study of T cells after posttransplantation cyclophosphamide. Study-level findings and limits: Donor-recipient repertoire similarity was low at 1-2 months, rising over year one.

Using immunoSEQ multiplex PCR, the repertoire was profiled, and TCRdb retains in-frame clones only, with some absent. Altogether 30,000 to 35,000 clones were found in the sample, and no singletons occur. A note on this clone: Its antigen is unidentified.

Germline V CDR1 and CDR2: MNHNS, SASEGT. The CDR3 covers 17 residues. Trimming shortened V by 2 bases and J by 2 bases, and 17 bases separated the two germline ends. V and J are TRBV6-1 and TRBJ2-3, with a tentative D call TRBD2 (6 bases). The sequence was collected from a woman younger than 45 in good health and a related stem cell transplant donor. Source material: PBMCs. In nucleotides, the CDR3 is TGTGCCAGCAGTGAATGGGAGCGAGCGGGCTTCACAGATACGCAGTATTTT. Translated: CASSEWERAGFTDTQYF.